This TCR beta chain was identified during a study of CD8+ T cells in alopecia areata. Points from the study as a whole: Alopecia totalis/universalis scalp especially showed more expanded CD8+ clones than normal scalp. Possibly because of HLA-related factors, TCR sharing was less clear across patients than in mice.

In each case, RNA was isolated and then reverse transcribed into cDNA as the sequencing template. TCRdb's copy holds only in-frame clones and misses some; the assay was immunoSEQ multiplex PCR. The repertoire holds about 200,000 clones, with about 56% as singletons. The researchers isolated CD4+ and CD8+ T cells from PBMCs by sorting. On this clone itself: Its antigen is unidentified.

Germline V gene lookup returns CDR1 MNHNY and CDR2 SVGAGI (reference sequence). The V gene end was trimmed by 2 bases and the J gene end by 5 bases; junction bases not matched to a gene: 6. The CDR3 contains 16 residues. The material sequenced was CD8+ T cells sorted from blood. The V call is TRBV6-6, the J call TRBJ2-3; TRBD2 matches 11 bases. The sequence was obtained from a human donor in good health. In DNA form, the CDR3 reads TGTGCCAGCAGTTACACCTTAGCGGGGGGGGGAGATACGCAGTATTTT. Encoded protein: CASSYTLAGGGDTQYF.